This T cell receptor beta chain was sequenced for a study of T cell clusters in autoimmune cytopenias. Points on this clonotype: No antigen is known for it.

TRB amplification used approximately 0.25 ug of peripheral blood genomic DNA. General observations from the study: No experiment has yet validated the function of the T cell clusters defined in silico. TRB repertoire shifts in secondary cytopenia and chronic lymphocytic leukemia mostly reflected lymphoma, not autoimmunity. Exclusive TRB clusters were about 2.8-fold more numerous in healthy donors than in active autoimmune hepatitis.

TRB was amplified by touch-down multiplex PCR, primer pools A and B combined. TCRdb reprocessed the multiplex PCR reads and reports one entry per CDR3 protein, with no DNA. The sample includes some 6,200 distinct CDR3 sequences. This TCR was sampled from a human donor with an autoimmune cytopenia or autoimmune hepatitis (not recorded which). What was sequenced was peripheral blood.

The CDR3 reads CASSMTGGGTEAFF. V gene TRBV7-3 combines with J gene TRBJ1-1; TCRdb gives TRBD1 as the D gene, but with no DNA this cannot be confirmed. This CDR3 has 14 residues. Per the germline V gene, CDR1 is SGHTA and CDR2 is FQGTGA.